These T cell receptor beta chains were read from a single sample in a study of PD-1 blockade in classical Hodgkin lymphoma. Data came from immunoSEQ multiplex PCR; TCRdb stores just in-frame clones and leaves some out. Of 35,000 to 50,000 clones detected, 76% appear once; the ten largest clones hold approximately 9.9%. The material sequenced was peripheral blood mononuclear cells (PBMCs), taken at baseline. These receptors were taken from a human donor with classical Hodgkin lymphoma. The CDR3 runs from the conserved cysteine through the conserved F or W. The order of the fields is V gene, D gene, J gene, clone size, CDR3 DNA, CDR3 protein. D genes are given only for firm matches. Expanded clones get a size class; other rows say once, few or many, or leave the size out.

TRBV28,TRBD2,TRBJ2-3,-,TGTGCCAGCAGCTTAGCGGGAAGGCCAGATACGCAGTATTTT,CASSLAGRPDTQYF
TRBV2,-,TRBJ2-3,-,TGTGCCAGCAGTGAATCGGGGATTGCAGATACGCAGTATTTT,CASSESGIADTQYF
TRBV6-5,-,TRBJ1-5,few,TGTGCCAGCAGAGGAGGGAGCAATCAGCCCCAGCATTTT,CASRGGSNQPQHF
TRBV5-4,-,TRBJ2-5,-,TGTGCCAGCAGCTTGGACTGGAAAGAGACCCAGTACTTC,CASSLDWKETQYF
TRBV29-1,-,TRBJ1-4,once,TGCAGCGCCTACAGGGAGGGGAATGAAAAACTGTTTTTT,CSAYREGNEKLFF
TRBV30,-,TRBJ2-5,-,TGTGCCTGGAGTCCTACGTTACAGGGTTTAAGTGAGACCCAGTACTTC,CAWSPTLQGLSETQYF
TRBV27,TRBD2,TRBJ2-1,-,TGTGCCAGCAGTTTCTCTAGCGGTCCCTACAATGAGCAGTTCTTC,CASSFSSGPYNEQFF
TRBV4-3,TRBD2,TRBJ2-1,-,TGCGCCAGCAGCCAAGAGATAGCGGGAAAGGGGAATGAGCAGTTCTTC,CASSQEIAGKGNEQFF
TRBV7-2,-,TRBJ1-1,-,TGTGCCAGCAGCTTATATGACATGCGGAACACTGAAGCTTTCTTT,CASSLYDMRNTEAFF
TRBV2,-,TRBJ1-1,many,TGTGCCAGCAGCAGTCAGCGGAGTACTGAAGCTTTCTTT,CASSSQRSTEAFF
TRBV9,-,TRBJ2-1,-,TGTGCCAGCAGCGTAGGTATAAGCCCGGGGTACAATGAGCAGTTCTTC,CASSVGISPGYNEQFF
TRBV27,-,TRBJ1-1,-,TGTGCCAGCAGTTTTCAAGGATTTACTGAAGCTTTCTTT,CASSFQGFTEAFF
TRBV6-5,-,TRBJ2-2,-,TGTGCCAGCAGTTACCTTGACAGGGAGGCCGGGGAGCTGTTTTTT,CASSYLDREAGELFF
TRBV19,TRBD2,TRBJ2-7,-,TGTGCCAGTAGTATTAAGGGACTAGCGGAATCCTACGAGCAGTACTTC,CASSIKGLAESYEQYF
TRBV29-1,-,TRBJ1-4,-,TGCAGCGTTGATAGTGGGGAAAAACTGTTTTTT,CSVDSGEKLFF
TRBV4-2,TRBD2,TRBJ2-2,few,TGTGCCAGCAGCCAAGTGCTAGCGGGAGGAGCCGGGGAGCTGTTTTTT,CASSQVLAGGAGELFF
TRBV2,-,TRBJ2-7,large,TGTGCCAGCTCGTATGAAGCCGGGCCAACCTACGAGCAGTACTTC,CASSYEAGPTYEQYF
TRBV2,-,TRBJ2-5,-,TGTGCCAGCAGTGTCTATTCAGAGACCCAGTACTTC,CASSVYSETQYF
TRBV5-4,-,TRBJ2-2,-,TGTGCCAGCAGCCAGGGGACGGCGAACACCGGGGAGCTGTTTTTT,CASSQGTANTGELFF
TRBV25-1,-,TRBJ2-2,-,TGTGCCAGCAGTGAAATGGAGGGGGCAAAGTTCACCGGGGAGCTGTTTTTT,CASSEMEGAKFTGELFF
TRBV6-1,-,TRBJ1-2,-,TGTGCCAGCAGGGACATTTACGTCTATGGCTACACCTTC,CASRDIYVYGYTF
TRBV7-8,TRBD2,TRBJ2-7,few,TGTGCCAGCAGCACCAGACTAGCGGGATTGAACGAGCAGTACTTC,CASSTRLAGLNEQYF
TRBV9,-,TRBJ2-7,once,TGTGCCAGCAGCCCAACCTCGACGGGGGAGCAGTACTTC,CASSPTSTGEQYF
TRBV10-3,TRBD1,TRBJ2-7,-,TGTGCCATCACTACAGGGGACTACGAGCAGTACTTC,CAITTGDYEQYF
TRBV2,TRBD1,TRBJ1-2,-,TGTGCCAGCAAACTCAGGACAGGGTCGTATGGCTACACCTTC,CASKLRTGSYGYTF
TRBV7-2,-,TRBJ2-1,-,TGTGCCAGCAGCTTACTAGCGATATCCTACAATGAGCAGTTCTTC,CASSLLAISYNEQFF
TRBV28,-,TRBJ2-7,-,TGTGCCAGCTCTCCCACGGGCAGGGTGTCGTTTGGGCAGTACTTC,CASSPTGRVSFGQYF
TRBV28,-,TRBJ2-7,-,TGTGCCAGCAGTTTATGGGGGGGACTGCTTAGCTCCTACGAGCAGTACTTC,CASSLWGGLLSSYEQYF
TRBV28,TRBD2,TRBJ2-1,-,TGTGCCAGCAGTTTATTGTCGGGACTAAGATACAATGAGCAGTTCTTC,CASSLLSGLRYNEQFF
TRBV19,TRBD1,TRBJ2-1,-,TGTGCCAGTTGTGACAGGGGCGGGTCGGTAGATGAGCAGTTCTTC,CASCDRGGSVDEQFF
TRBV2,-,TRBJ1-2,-,TGTGCCAGCTCCCAATTGGGGGAGGCGGACTATGGCTACACCTTC,CASSQLGEADYGYTF
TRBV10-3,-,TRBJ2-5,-,TGTGCCATCAGGAGGGACACTAAAGAGACCCAGTACTTC,CAIRRDTKETQYF
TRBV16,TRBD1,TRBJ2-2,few,TGTGCCAGCAGCCACGGGACAGGGGCCGGGGAGCTGTTTTTT,CASSHGTGAGELFF
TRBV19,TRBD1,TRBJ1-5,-,TGTGCCAGTAGGATGGACAGGGGGGATCAGCCCCAGCATTTT,CASRMDRGDQPQHF
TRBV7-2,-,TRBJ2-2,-,TGTGCCAGCAGCTTAGTAGGGAACAGGGAGCTGTTTTTT,CASSLVGNRELFF
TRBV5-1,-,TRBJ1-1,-,TGCGCCAGCAGCTTTGCCCCGGGAGTTACTGAAGCTTTCTTT,CASSFAPGVTEAFF
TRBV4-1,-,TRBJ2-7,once,TGCGCCAGCAGCCAAGTCGCCGTGAACCAACTCCTGGGCGAGCAGTACTTC,CASSQVAVNQLLGEQYF
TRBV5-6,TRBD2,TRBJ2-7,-,TGTGCCAGCAGCTTATTAGCGGGAGGGCCAAATTACGAGCAGTACTTC,CASSLLAGGPNYEQYF
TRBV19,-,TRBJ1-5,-,TGTGCCAGTAGTATCCAAGGTCAGCCCCAGCATTTT,CASSIQGQPQHF
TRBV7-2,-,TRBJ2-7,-,TGTGCCAGCAGTAATTCACGAGCTTACGAGCAGTACTTC,CASSNSRAYEQYF
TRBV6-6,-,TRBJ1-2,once,TGTGCCAGCGGGTCGGGGTGGAATGGCTACACCTTC,CASGSGWNGYTF
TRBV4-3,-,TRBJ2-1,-,TGCGCCAGCAGCCAAGAGGACGAGGGTGAGCAGTTCTTC,CASSQEDEGEQFF
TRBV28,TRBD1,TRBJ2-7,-,TGTGCCAGCAGCCTCCGGGACAGGCCCTCCTACGAGCAGTACTTC,CASSLRDRPSYEQYF
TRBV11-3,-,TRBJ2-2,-,TGTGCCAGCAGCTTATATGTGGGCCGGAACACCGGGGAGCTGTTTTTT,CASSLYVGRNTGELFF
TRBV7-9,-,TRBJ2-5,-,TGTGCCAGCAGCCATCCGGGACAAGGCGGCGAAGAGACCCAGTACTTC,CASSHPGQGGEETQYF
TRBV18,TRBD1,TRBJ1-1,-,TGTGCCAGCTCGAGACAGGGCTTGGGAACTGAAGCTTTCTTT,CASSRQGLGTEAFF
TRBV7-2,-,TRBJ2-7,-,TGTGCCAGCAGCTTATCGGCCAGAACCTACGAGCAGTACTTC,CASSLSARTYEQYF